This is a list of T cell receptor beta chains from one sample in a study of tumor and adjacent non-tumor tissue in lung cancer. Via MiXCR, TCRdb re-called the multiplex PCR reads, giving one row per CDR3 protein. This sample yields over 60,000 distinct CDR3 sequences, of which 55% to 85% are seen a single time; approximately 30% belongs to the top ten. The sample consisted of lung tumor tissue. These receptors all come from a man aged 55 to 70 with non-small cell lung cancer. Both conserved end residues are part of each CDR3. D genes are given only for firm matches. Clone size, where shown, is once, few, many, or a class for clones that have expanded.

TRBJ2-7,.,TRBV5-1,.,TGCACCAGCAGCCGGGGACGGGACTACGAGCAGTACTTC,CTSSRGRDYEQYF
TRBJ2-7,.,TRBV5-1,.,TGCGCCAGCAGCCCCCCGGGCTACGAGCAGAACTTC,CASSPPGYEQNF
TRBJ2-2,TRBD2,TRBV6-1,.,TGTACCAGCAGTGAAGGACTAGACACTGGGGAGCTGTTTTTT,CTSSEGLDTGELFF
TRBJ2-2,TRBD1,TRBV20-1,.,TGCAATGAGACCAGGACAGGGGTAAACACCGGGGAGCTGTTTTTT,CNETRTGVNTGELFF
TRBJ2-3,TRBD2,TRBV19,many,TGTGCCAGTGGGGGGGTCCCAGATACGCAGTATTTT,CASGGVPDTQYF
TRBJ2-3,.,TRBV29-1,.,TGCAGCGTCGGAGGGCGGGTTGCAGATATGCAGTATTTC,CSVGGRVADMQYF
TRBJ2-1,TRBD2,TRBV6-5,.,TGTGCCAGCACTTACGGGACTAGCGGGAGAGAAGAGTTCTTC,CASTYGTSGREEFF
TRBJ2-7,.,TRBV5-4,.,TGTGCCAGCAGCTTGCCGAGGGGACCCTACGAGCAGTACTTC,CASSLPRGPYEQYF
TRBJ2-4,.,TRBV29-1,.,TGCAGCGTTTGTGGGGCCAACATTCAATACTTC,CSVCGANIQYF
TRBJ2-2,.,TRBV11-1,few,TGTGCCAGCAGCTATATTAGTGGCACCAGGGAGCTCTTTTTT,CASSYISGTRELFF
TRBJ2-3,.,TRBV5-1,.,TGCGCCTGCAGCTTGGTGGAGGAGACAGACACGCAGTATTTT,CACSLVEETDTQYF
TRBJ2-3,.,TRBV28,.,TGTGCCAGCCGAACCCTCAAGGGACTGCGCACAGATACGCAGTATTTT,CASRTLKGLRTDTQYF
TRBJ1-5,.,TRBV29-1,.,TGCAACGTTGAGACAGAACGCAATCAGCCCCAGCATTTT,CNVETERNQPQHF
TRBJ2-3,.,TRBV20-1,.,TGCAGTGCTAGATCGCTCAACACAGATATACAATATTTT,CSARSLNTDIQYF
TRBJ1-5,TRBD1,TRBV20-1,.,TGCAGTGATAGAGGACAGGGACGGCAGCCCCAGCATTTT,CSDRGQGRQPQHF
TRBJ1-1,.,TRBV12-3/TRBV12-4,many,TGTGCCAGCAGTATGGGAAACAGCAAGGCCACTGAAGCTTTCTTT,CASSMGNSKATEAFF
TRBJ2-1,.,TRBV29-1,.,TGCAGCGTTTGGTCAGGGGTCATGGGCAATGGGCAGTTCTTC,CSVWSGVMGNGQFF
TRBJ2-7,TRBD2,TRBV6-5,.,TGTGTCAGCAGTTATTCGAAGCGGGAGACAGCCGAGCAGTACTTC,CVSSYSKRETAEQYF
TRBJ2-7,.,TRBV29-1,few,TGCAGCGTTGAAGGATGGAGGGACCAGTACTTC,CSVEGWRDQYF
TRBJ2-1,.,TRBV6-4,.,TGTGCCATCAGCCAGTGGGAGGGGGGGGTCAATGAGCAGTTCTTC,CAISQWEGGVNEQFF
TRBJ2-4,.,TRBV29-1,.,TGCAGCGTGGAAACACGGGGACCCCGGGCCGAAACCAAAAACGTTCAGTACTTC,CSVETRGPRAETKNVQYF
TRBJ2-7,.,TRBV6-5,.,TGTGACAGCAGTTACTCGAGACGGGAGACGGAAGAGCAGTACTTC,CDSSYSRRETEEQYF
TRBJ2-6,TRBD2,TRBV10-3,.,TGTGCAATCAGTGGACATGGGACTAGCGGGAGGGACTCTGGAGCCAACGTCCTGTCTTTC,CAISGHGTSGRDSGANVLSF